Detailed here is one TCR beta chain. What it recognizes is unknown. This entry belongs to a study of response to subunit inactivated influenza vaccine. The germline gives CDR1 LNHNV, CDR2 YYDKDF (reference sequence). The CDR3 has 14 amino acids. Trimming cost V 1 base and J 2 bases, with 8 bases left between them. Regarding the study as a whole: T cells newly recruited by each seasonal influenza vaccination are few, the authors suggested.

MiXCR, applied by TCRdb to the RT-PCR reads, yields one record per CDR3 protein. The sample consists of around 710,000 distinct CDR3 sequences, approximately 14% of them appearing once. The V call is TRBV15, the J call TRBJ2-5, with TRBD2 as a possible D gene (5 bases). Sequencing used PBMCs from blood, obtained approximately 15 days before vaccination. The TCR comes from a man aged 50-59 years who received an inactivated influenza vaccine. The CDR3 DNA sequence: TGTGCCACCAGCAGAGGACTATCTCAAGAGACCCAGTACTTC. Its translation is CATSRGLSQETQYF.